This T cell receptor beta chain appears in the sequencing data of a study of shared clonotypes between healthy human individuals (dated by TCRdb to 2018 to 2020). About the investigation overall: Two women and a few men aged 18 to 49 years were included in the cohort. For each donor, CD4 naive and CD4 memory were each run on three plates, CD8 naive on two plates, and CD8 memory on one plate. To estimate repertoire size and how much clonotype sharing occurs between individuals, the study deeply sequenced the blood TCR repertoires of roughly 5 healthy adults. To increase sequencing depth and limit assay-specific biases, different laboratories used diverse techniques to prepare libraries and sequence TCR repertoires. Each donor's leukapheresis produced roughly between roughly 0.85 and 9.5 billion PBMCs.

Note on this clone: Its target antigen remains unknown. Per-base qualities were not stored, and no clone one base away is much larger.

CDR3 length: 10 amino acids, cysteine to phenylalanine. The CDR3 DNA has 30 bases and is translated from base 1. Trimming removed 5 bases from V and 0 bases from J, leaving 1 base between the germline ends. CDR1 is given as DFQATT and CDR2 as SNEGSKA, both from the germline V gene (reference sequence). What the authors observed across the whole study: Higher generation probabilities were observed for clonotypes shared by all four sorted-subset donors than for non-shared clonotypes. Across four donors, 4.5% to 6.5% of naive CD4, roughly 3.3% of naive CD8, approximately 2.5% of memory CD4, and approximately 0.4% of memory CD8 clonotypes were shared. Only blood was sampled, and tissue TCR repertoires likely differ from those in blood. Naive subsets generally had larger estimated clonotype richness than memory subsets. Based on pairwise subsampling, the degree of clonotype sharing among donors was expected to be affected by sequencing depth. Because the study included only a small number of donors, the genetic and exposure-history diversity represented was limited. Even with the large sequencing depth, rarefaction of the sorted-subset datasets indicated that sequencing was incomplete.

Using the deep immunoSEQ assay, TCR CDR3 regions were amplified from genomic DNA by multiplex PCR. Extracted genomic DNA from each cell subset was spread evenly across all wells of several immunoSEQ 96-well plates, with each plate serving as a replicate. Each replicate PCR for sorted subsets received approximately 200 ng genomic DNA, equal to around 32,000 T cell genomes. The purified libraries were quantified using a Qubit 3.0 fluorometer, sized with a Bioanalyzer 2100, and then quantified again using the KAPA Library Quantification kit. Every immunoSEQ 96-well plate was sequenced on a dedicated single-read 150-cycle Illumina NextSeq 550 flow cell. For the original study's pipeline: Because the immunoSEQ output held only junctional sequences and lacked quality scores, the filtering could not match the filtering applied to full-length reads. Sequences were annotated with PyIR, a Python wrapper for IgBLAST v1.9, and V/J genes and CDR3 were assigned using IMGT germline references. Reads were removed for weak V/J assignments (E-value above 1e-6), missing CDR3, stop codons, out-of-frame junctions, or ambiguous translated residues. V3J clonotypes were defined as sequences sharing an identical inferred V gene, J gene, and CDR3 amino acid sequence. Percentage overlap between repertoires was calculated by dividing the number of shared unique clonotypes by the size of the smaller repertoire. Three approaches were used to assess repertoire richness: RTK rarefaction, the Chao1 estimator, and Recon v2.1 estimates of unobserved clonotypes. OLGA was used to compute generation probabilities for all TCRbeta clonotypes that the gDNA method yielded from a handful of donors. What TCRdb holds here is the immuneACCESS table cut down to in-frame rearrangements. Part of the clones is not present; checked against another copy, under half of the missing clones reflect an unresolved V gene, and the others are unexplained. V, J and clone size were drawn from that table, and D and trimming were deduced from the DNA. The sample contains fewer than 3 million clones, 80% to 95% of them found a single time. The top ten constitute approximately 0.41% of the sample.

The donors were healthy, HIV-negative adults who had no recently reported acute infections or vaccinations. Every donor was a Caucasian adult residing in Nashville, Tennessee, USA. CD4+ T cells were enriched through magnetic negative selection, after which naive cells were positively selected on CD45RA and the remaining negative fraction served as the memory subset. Blood was collected by leukapheresis, and PBMCs were isolated by Ficoll-Histopaque density gradient centrifugation and then cryopreserved in liquid nitrogen vapor phase. Analytical flow cytometry was used to check the purity and quantity of every magnetically sorted T cell population. Each sorted fraction had its genomic DNA isolated and then quantified by UV absorbance on a Nanodrop 2000c.

The chain is encoded by TRBV20-1 joined to TRBJ1-1; no D gene is confidently identified. This TCR was recovered from a man between 18 and 35 years old in good health. Some clones in this sample may be carry-over from other donors' samples. Input material: naive CD4+ T cells from PBMCs. According to the study, the label for this sample's cell subset or site signals: CD45RA+ positively selected. DNA sequence: TGCAGTGCTTTGAACACTGAAGCTTTCTTT. It translates as CSALNTEAFF.